This T cell receptor (beta chain) was captured by sequencing in a study of blood T cell repertoires in COVID-19 (TCRdb year 2020). About the investigation overall: The collaborator samples originated in the United States, Italy and Spain and spanned the acute and convalescent phases of COVID-19. The samples were drawn from the first 160 participants of the ongoing ImmuneRACE study and from under 1,500 subjects provided by 6 global collaborators. The material from the prospective study consisted of cDNA or gDNA derived from T cells, B-cell-depleted T cells, or PBMCs. Where available, HLA class I and class II types were obtained from metadata supplied by the sample provider rather than from assay-based typing. The dataset comprised deeply sampled blood TCRbeta repertoires from subjects exposed to, actively infected with, or recovered from COVID-19. A de-identified subject ID, COVID-19 status, age in years and sex were almost always included in the sample metadata. The repertoires were released in a freely available public database meant as a resource for research on the immune response to SARS-CoV-2. What the work shows at the level of the full study, not this receptor alone: Clinical and demographic metadata were provided uncurated, with the amount varying by source and participant.

This clone was seen only once. Its antigen has not been determined. Qualities for individual bases were not recorded, and no much larger clone is one base off. V is cut back by 5 bases and J by 5 bases, with 10 bases in the junction unmatched. Reading from cysteine to phenylalanine, the CDR3 counts 15 amino acids. The DNA shown is the 45-base CDR3, in frame from base 1. The germline V gene (reference sequence) specifies SEHNR as CDR1 and FQNEAQ as CDR2. The collaborating institutions used their own protocols to collect whole blood in K2EDTA tubes. For TCRbeta analysis, collaborators shipped samples as frozen whole blood, isolated PBMCs, or DNA extracted from either of those sample types. TCRbeta CDR3 regions were amplified from genomic DNA by means of the immunoSEQ Assay, a bias-controlled multiplex PCR. From the authors' description of their analysis: The number of nucleated cells in each sample was estimated from the amplification of reference gene primers within the assay. Sequence reads were collapsed and filtered to measure the absolute abundance of every unique TCRbeta CDR3 rearrangement. For each sample, productive Simpson clonality was calculated by taking the square root of Simpson's diversity index across productive rearrangements. TCRdb limited this immuneACCESS table to in-frame rearrangements with V and J called. A share of clones is missing; checked studies link under half to unresolved V genes, and the rest is unexplained. That table gives V, J and clone size, and the DNA gave D and trimming. The table for this sample lists a few hundred thousand clones; about 80% of them were counted only once. Roughly 10% of the sample is taken by the ten largest.

The sequencing sample was made of peripheral blood. The rearranged segments are TRBV7-9 and TRBJ2-3; 7 bases in the junction line up with TRBD2. The receptor's source is a man older than 75 with acute or convalescent COVID-19. The CDR3 region reads CASSPGLYLRDTQYF. In nucleotides, the sequence is TGTGCCAGCAGCCCGGGACTATACCTGAGAGATACGCAGTATTTT. The full variable domain, with segments outside the CDR3 supplied by the reference TRBV7-9 and TRBJ2-3 proteins, appears as DTGVSQNPRHKITKRGQNVTFRCDPISEHNRLYWYRQTLGQGPEFLTYFQNEAQLEKSRLLSDRFSAERPKGSFSTLEIQRTEQGDSAMYLCASSPGLYLRDTQYFGPGTRLTVL.